The TCR beta chain under discussion was sequenced for a study of T cells after yellow fever vaccination (dated by TCRdb to the late 2010s). Looking at the study overall: The SMART-Seq v4 Ultra Low Input RNA kit was used to prepare libraries from fractions with low cell numbers. To track T-cell clones before and after primary and booster YFV17D yellow fever vaccination, bulk TCR alpha and beta repertoires were sequenced longitudinally. Two healthy male donors, one aged 18 to 30 and one aged 30 to 40 years, made up the cohort. Bulk PBMC replicates and cell subsets were isolated from blood drawn at multiple timepoints before and after both primary and secondary immunization.

What the work shows at the level of the full study, not this receptor alone: Most clones expanded after primary vaccination (about 96% of CD4 and around 89% of CD8) were re-detected after the booster, suggesting that broad memory maintenance occurred. The study included only two donors, which limits how far the findings can be generalized. FACS-sorted repertoires could contain abundant contaminating clonotypes from the bulk population, so computational filtering was required. Compared with the primary T-cell response, the secondary T-cell response was faster but weaker, reaching its peak on day 5 rather than on day 15. A small share of clonotypes was detected in both CD4 and CD8 compartments, with the overlap likely arising from convergent recombination.

This sample's treatment or condition label indicates: live attenuated yellow fever vaccine strain. PBMCs were isolated from peripheral blood using a standard Ficoll-Paque protocol. Dynabeads CD4 and CD8 positive selection kits were used to isolate CD4 and CD8 T-cell fractions. TriZol was used to extract RNA from bulk PBMCs, from CD4 and CD8 fractions, and from dextramer-positive and dextramer-negative fractions. For this clonotype: Which antigen it targets is not known. Per-base quality was not reported, and no clone a single base away is much larger than it.

The germline V gene (reference sequence) supplies CDR1 SEHNR and CDR2 FQNEAQ. V loses 0 bases, J loses 8 bases, and the germline ends lie 11 bases apart. Including cysteine and phenylalanine, the CDR3 has 14 amino acids. Solely the CDR3 DNA is kept, with 42 bases framed from the first base. Synthesis of TCR cDNA relied on 5'RACE template switching, a step that introduced a universal primer site along with unique molecular identifiers. cDNA synthesis was primed from both the TCR alpha and TCR beta constant segments. Two PCR steps were used to amplify libraries, with sample barcodes and sequencing adapters being added in the second step. Sequencing of libraries was performed on Illumina HiSeq 2500 (2x100 bp) or NovaSeq (2x150 bp). The study's own analysis went as follows. MIGEC handled demultiplexing of reads and collapsing into UMI consensus sequences, while MiXCR performed V(D)J alignment. Vaccine-responding clonotypes were identified with edgeR using replicate PBMC samples, with FDR below 0.01 and a log2 fold change above 5 up to day 15 being required. Each bulk clonotype was labeled CD4 or CD8 based on which sequenced repertoire, CD4 or CD8, contained the clonotype at higher abundance. The raw public data were reprocessed by TCRdb itself: fastp quality trimming at Q25, MiXCR clonotype calling, in-frame beta chains only. Merged by CDR3 protein, the rows form single entries marked with the most common genes and DNA. These V and J calls rely on TCRdb rather than the paper's analysis. The sample has 70,000 or so distinct CDR3 sequences on record, around 7.9% of them singletons. The biggest ten clones account for approximately 30% of the sample.

The sequenced sample was CD8+ T cells sorted from PBMCs, obtained around 10 days after the first yellow fever vaccination. The V and J genes are TRBV7-9 and TRBJ2-1, with no confidently assigned D gene. This clonotype originated in a man between 18 and 29 years old who received the YFV17D yellow fever vaccine. Here the CDR3 is given as CASSLALTSDEQFF. The DNA is as follows: TGTGCCAGCAGCTTAGCGCTGACTTCGGATGAGCAGTTCTTC.